The T cell receptor (beta chain) described here comes from a study of shared clonotypes between healthy human individuals. Study-level findings and limits: Clonotype sharing across donors was expected to vary with sequencing depth. Clonotypes which were not shared had lower generation probabilities than clonotypes that all four donors shared.

Deep-level assay runs were performed. Sorted-subset replicate PCRs used approximately 190 ng of genomic DNA. This amount corresponded to 30,000 to 35,000 T cell genomes. TCRdb's copy holds only in-frame clones and misses some; the assay was immunoSEQ multiplex PCR. The table has millions of clones, 90% to 95% seen once; the top ten hold about 0.13%. In the case of this clone: Its antigen is unidentified.

The sample consisted of naive CD4+ T cells sorted from blood. Subset described: CD45RA+ positively selected. This receptor was taken from a man between 18 and 35 years old in good health.

The CDR3 spells CASSYGTGILYEQYF. The CDR3 nucleotides are TGTGCCAGCAGCTATGGGACAGGGATCCTCTACGAGCAGTACTTC. The V gene is TRBV5-4, the J gene TRBJ2-7; TRBD1 matches 9 bases. The ends lost 3 bases at V and 3 bases at J; junction bases unmatched: 7. CDR3 length equals 15 residues. Germline V gene data show CDR1 as SGHNT and CDR2 as YYREEE (reference sequence).